What follows are 15 T cell receptor beta chains derived from one specimen sequenced in a study of T cells after yellow fever vaccination. One entry per CDR3 protein results from TCRdb running MiXCR on the 5' RACE reads. The sample consists of a few hundred thousand distinct CDR3 sequences, approximately 13% of them appearing once. Material: CD4+ T cells sorted from PBMCs, obtained 45 days after the yellow fever booster vaccination. The receptors originated from a man aged 25-40 years who received the YFV17D yellow fever vaccine.

This sequence joins TRBV20-1 and TRBJ2-2, with 8 bases identical to TRBD2. Germline V gene sequence: CDR1 DFQATT, CDR2 SNEGSKA (reference sequence). The CDR3 length is 15 residues. Trimming removed 6 bases from V and 2 bases from J; junction bases left unmatched: 8. The CDR3: CSATPGGGNTGELFF. Here the CDR3 DNA reads TGCAGTGCGACACCGGGGGGGGGAAACACCGGGGAGCTGTTTTTT.

The CDR3 here is CSAAHPLRGTDTQYF. CDR3 bases: TGCAGTGCAGCCCATCCCCTGAGGGGCACAGATACGCAGTATTTT. This chain links TRBV20-1 with TRBJ2-3; weak D call: TRBD2 (5 bases). This CDR3 region has 15 residues. V was shortened by 6 bases and J by 1 base, with 17 bases between the two germline ends. Germline lookup yields CDR1 DFQATT and CDR2 SNEGSKA (reference sequence).

This clonotype was recorded a few times. The CDR3 loop reads CASSRGSGGAIGEQYF. CDR3 nucleotide sequence: TGTGCCAGCAGCCGTGGTTCGGGGGGCGCGATTGGCGAGCAGTACTTC. The rearrangement uses TRBV12-3 or TRBV12-4 and TRBJ2-7; perhaps TRBD2 as D (7 bases). With 6 bases removed from V and 6 bases from J, the gap between germline ends came to 24 bases. The CDR3 extends over 16 amino acids.

The chain joins TRBV12-3 or TRBV12-4 to TRBJ2-7, with 8 bases matching TRBD1. J gave up 2 bases and V 5 bases, and 8 bases lay outside the gene matches. This CDR3 is built from 15 residues. The CDR3 DNA is TGTGCCAGCAGTCCTCAGACAGGGGTCACCTACGAGCAGTACTTC. This translates into CASSPQTGVTYEQYF.

This rearrangement joins TRBV20-1 to TRBJ2-7; D gene unclear. V was clipped by 5 bases and J by 3 bases, with 8 bases between them. The length of the CDR3 is 11 residues. Germline V lookup: CDR1 DFQATT, CDR2 SNEGSKA (reference sequence). The CDR3 spells CSARRVYEQYF. CDR3 DNA sequence: TGCAGTGCTCGACGAGTCTACGAGCAGTACTTC.

The CDR3 DNA is TGCAGCGTTGAAGGGGGCGCCCCAGGTACGCAGTATTTT. This sequence encodes CSVEGGAPGTQYF. V is TRBV29-1 and J is TRBJ2-3, with a possible D match to TRBD1 (5 bases). Germline V gene lookup returns CDR1 SQVTM and CDR2 ANQGSEA. This CDR3 spans 13 amino acids. The germline V and J ends were trimmed by 1 base and 8 bases, with 13 bases remaining between them.

This chain links TRBV11-2 with TRBJ2-2; 8 nucleotides agree with TRBD1. The CDR3 is 15 amino acids. Trimming removed 8 bases from V and 5 bases from J; junction bases left unmatched: 10. Germline V lookup: CDR1 SGHAT, CDR2 FQNNGV. CDR3 protein: CASGLGQGATGELFF. The CDR3 DNA sequence: TGTGCCAGCGGATTAGGGCAGGGGGCGACCGGGGAGCTGTTTTTT.

The chain joins TRBV7-2 to TRBJ2-7, with D perhaps TRBD2 (5 bases). V lost 5 bases to trimming and J lost 7 bases, with 12 bases between them. Looked up from germline, CDR1 is SGHTA and CDR2 is FQGNSA. This CDR3 comprises 12 residues. CDR3 in DNA: TGTGCCAGCAGCCCGACCGAGGGAGAGCAGTACTTC. It specifies CASSPTEGEQYF.

This clonotype was picked up a small number of times. This chain connects TRBV20-1 to TRBJ2-3; D is possibly TRBD1 or TRBD2 (6 bases each). With 3 bases removed from V and 1 base from J, the gap between germline ends came to 11 bases. This CDR3 spans 14 amino acids. In germline, CDR1 is DFQATT, CDR2 SNEGSKA (reference sequence). The CDR3 region has the DNA TGCAGTGCTAGTTCGGGGGCTGGCACAGATACGCAGTATTTT. Protein: CSASSGAGTDTQYF.

The chain couples TRBV21-1 to TRBJ2-5; the table's D call, TRBD2, has no DNA check behind it. TRBV21-1 is tagged as a pseudogene. This CDR3 has 13 residues. Here the CDR3 reads CASSTSGQETQYF. The CDR3 coding sequence is TGTGCCAGCAGCACTAGCGGCCAAGAGACCCAGTACTTC.

The chain combines TRBV12-3 or TRBV12-4 with TRBJ2-7, with a possible D match to TRBD1 (6 bases). V dropped 5 bases and J dropped 1 base, with 15 bases sitting between them. The CDR3 has 15 amino acids. The CDR3 DNA is TGTGCCAGCAGTCCCCCAGGGGCTAGGTCCTACGAGCAGTACTTC. Protein product: CASSPPGARSYEQYF.

There are a few counts of this clonotype. The genes are TRBV25-1 and TRBJ2-1; D unresolved. The germline CDR1 and CDR2 sequences are MGHDK and SYGVNS. The CDR3 loop spans 14 amino acids. V was cut by 4 bases and J by 8 bases, with 15 bases left in between. DNA of the CDR3: TGTGCCAGCAGTGCAGCAGGACCCTTCTATGAGCAGTTCTTC. Protein product: CASSAAGPFYEQFF.

This clonotype has only a few counts. This chain connects TRBV5-4 to TRBJ2-2; 14 nucleotides line up with TRBD2. There are 18 residues in the CDR3. V trimming: 3 bases; J trimming: 2 bases; junction bases outside the gene matches: 6. The germline gives CDR1 SGHNT, CDR2 YYREEE (reference sequence). CDR3 in amino acids: CASSSGLAGARNTGELFF. The CDR3 DNA is TGTGCCAGCAGCTCGGGACTAGCGGGAGCGCGAAACACCGGGGAGCTGTTTTTT.

V usage is TRBV7-7 and J usage is TRBJ2-5, with no clear D. V was pared by 4 bases and J by 1 base, with 10 bases between. The CDR3 loop spans 14 amino acids. Germline CDR1 is SSHAT and CDR2 is FNYEAQ (reference sequence). This CDR3 reads CASSSAGPQETQYF. CDR3 in DNA: TGTGCCAGCAGCTCCGCTGGGCCCCAAGAGACCCAGTACTTC.

V is TRBV29-1 and J is TRBJ2-7; D gene ambiguous. V was cut by 3 bases and J by 4 bases, with 10 bases left in between. The CDR3 runs to 12 residues. The germline CDR1 and CDR2 sequences are SQVTM and ANQGSEA. Here the CDR3 DNA reads TGCAGCGTTGAGGACCGTGGATACGAGCAGTACTTC. Translating it yields CSVEDRGYEQYF.